This TCR beta chain was found in a study of STAT5B mutations in CD4+ large granular lymphocyte leukemia. Findings and limits, study-wide: Patient CD4-sorted repertoires looked more clonal than healthy CD4+ repertoires, even without putative leukemic clones.

Buffy coats from healthy blood donors served as controls. The method was immunoSEQ multiplex PCR; TCRdb's version includes in-frame clones alone and lacks a portion of them. The data contain roughly 30,000 clones, around nine tenths of them singletons. This clone was recorded only once. The antigen remains undetermined. The sequence came from a human donor in good health. Source material: CD4+ T cells from blood buffy coats.

The CDR3 here is CASSPDRIAGYNEQFF. The CDR3 nucleotides are TGTGCCAGCTCACCGGATAGGATAGCGGGGTACAATGAGCAGTTCTTC. The V gene is TRBV18, the J gene TRBJ2-1; TRBD2 aligns across 8 bases. Germline V CDR1 and CDR2: KGHSH, LQKENI. V was clipped by 3 bases and J by 4 bases; unmatched bases: 8. This CDR3 is 16 amino acids long.